Listed below are T cell receptor beta chains from one sample, sequenced in a study of OX40 agonist ivuxolimab in advanced cancers. Here immunoSEQ multiplex PCR was the method, and the copy in TCRdb shows in-frame clones only, minus some. The table has about 99,000 clones, about 91% seen once. The source material was CD4+ or CD8+ T cells sorted from blood, sampled in a trial of the OX40 agonist ivuxolimab. The source of these receptors is an adult with an advanced solid tumor such as melanoma, head and neck, liver or kidney cancer. CDR3s leave out the opening cysteine and the closing phenylalanine or tryptophan.

TRBV28	ASRSYANTGELF
TRBV9	ASSRTLADTQY
TRBV28	ASSLSGLPYNEQF
TRBV11-2	ASSLVVSGDEQY
TRBV2	ATSPGQGRGFGEKLF
TRBV28	ASSPQDRSPYEQY
TRBV10-3	AISGQGGTGELF
TRBV28	ASSFTVGTDTQY
TRBV14	ASSSLQGNTIY
TRBV7-2	ASSSNSAGGFEQF
TRBV19	ASIEDRYSNQPQH
TRBV6-5	ASSRDRYEQY
TRBV11-2	ASSPGQLYGYT
TRBV7-2	ASSLSPGGGELF
TRBV4-2	ASSQDTGHSTDTQY
TRBV6-5	AAARADYQETQY
TRBV12-5	ASGDSSLGETQY
TRBV5-1	ASSPERASGRSNEQF
TRBV6-4	ASTDSSGSSYEQY
TRBV18	ASSPGIDEKLF